Described below is a single T cell receptor (beta chain) sequence and its context. Its antigen is not known. Donors were drawn from the 120-subject validation cohort, separate from the approximately 670-subject first cohort. This specimen belongs to a study of cytomegalovirus exposure and HLA in healthy donors. In the study overall: The 110 or so validation repertoires were produced on the same platform as the 720 or so repertoires of the first cohort. This was reported in a later analysis. Study-level results: The study recorded 160 or so TCR beta chains that were cytomegalovirus-associated.

Produced via immunoSEQ multiplex PCR; TCRdb's table is partial and in-frame only. The sample shows 150,000 to 200,000 clones, roughly 82% of them seen only once. The J segment lost 2 bases and the V segment lost 4 bases, leaving 12 bases of the junction unmatched. This CDR3 has 17 residues. CDR1 and CDR2 (germline): SGHRS, YFSETQ. The chain combines TRBV5-1 with TRBJ2-1; 7 bases match TRBD2. The sequenced sample consisted of PBMCs. The sequence was collected from a young woman in good health and CMV-seropositive. CDR3 DNA: TGCGCCAGCAGCCGCGAGGGAGCGGGACCCCCCTACAATGAGCAGTTCTTC. This gives the protein CASSREGAGPPYNEQFF.